The clone carrying this T cell receptor beta chain came up many times. CDR1 is ENHRY, CDR2 SYGVKD, per germline. V lost 0 bases, J lost 0 bases, and 9 bases lay in between. The CDR3 has 15 residues. The data originate from a study of blood T cells in healthy people across ages. Together with a sample-barcoded 5' primer, a J-beta primer mix was included in a second PCR lasting roughly 6 to 12 cycles. Each TCR beta cDNA got a 12-nucleotide random molecular identifier. Every sample returned 2.5 million or more CDR3-containing paired-end reads. TCRdb passed the 5' RACE reads through MiXCR, listing each CDR3 protein once. The sample lists about 590,000 distinct CDR3 sequences, approximately 30% seen once, with around 14% in the top ten.

The chain couples TRBV10-3 to TRBJ2-7, with a tentative D call TRBD2 (6 bases). The receptor comes from an elderly woman in good health. Sequences were obtained from blood. This chain's CDR3 is CAISESGGYSYEQYF. CDR3 in DNA: TGTGCCATCAGTGAGTCAGGAGGGTACTCCTACGAGCAGTACTTC.